This T cell receptor beta chain was sequenced during a study of T cells in localized non-small cell lung cancer (dated by TCRdb to 2020 to 2022). About the investigation overall: The study examined T cell repertoires in under 300 patients with early-stage NSCLC and compared tumors with uninvolved tumor-adjacent lungs. The cohort consisted of about 240 treatment-naive NSCLC patients whose localized lung tumors had been resected. NSCLC patients had a mean age of approximately 70 years, and about 140 were male and 107 female. What the work shows at the level of the full study, not this receptor alone: Higher blood T cell density associated with longer overall survival, while higher adjacent-lung clonality associated with shorter survival. A median of roughly 60 of the top 100 tumor clones were detected in paired uninvolved adjacent lung, and around 27 of these tumor clones were also found among the top 100 clones of the paired uninvolved adjacent lung. Because the study design was exploratory, TCR variables were selected using unadjusted p-values without false-discovery rate correction. The highest T cell clonality was observed in uninvolved tumor-adjacent lung, where clonality exceeded that of tumor, suggesting that antigenic responses were more focused in uninvolved tumor-adjacent lung. Because multi-region sequencing of the tumors was not done, intratumor heterogeneity could not be ruled out.

This clone has only one observation. Its cognate antigen has yet to be identified. Qualities for individual bases were not recorded, and no much larger clone is one base off. TCR beta CDR3 regions were sequenced from DNA using the immunoSEQ Assay. In the authors' own workflow: To compute T cell density, TCR beta template counts were normalized to usable DNA, which was estimated by amplifying housekeeping genes. Richness was estimated with the preseqR package, extrapolating to 400,000 templates for PBMC samples and 120,000 templates for tissue samples. Clonality was taken to be one minus Pielou's evenness. To identify tissue-enriched TCRs, differential abundance testing was run on productive amino-acid clonotypes with a minimum total count of 5 and an alpha of 0.1. The Jaccard Index and the Morisita Overlap Index were used to measure repertoire overlap between compartments. GLIPH grouped TCR beta CDR3s together with public tetramer-defined viral CDR3s, and a viral motif had to include at least three viral sequences and show V-gene enrichment. TCRdb retrieved this table from immuneACCESS and kept in-frame rearrangements only. Not all clones are present; in checked studies, unresolved V genes account for under half, and no reason is known for the remainder. That table furnishes V, J and clone size, whereas the DNA furnished D and trimming. The sample table shows about 40,000 clones, and around 81% are seen once. The ten largest make up around 7.3% of the sample.

At diagnosis, peripheral blood, uninvolved tumor-adjacent lung and tumor were collected and stored as a combination of fresh-frozen and FFPE material. For TCR repertoire profiling, the blood samples were analyzed as peripheral blood mononuclear cells. The TCR originated in a male donor aged 60 or over with stage II lung adenocarcinoma. Here the sequenced sample was peripheral blood mononuclear cells, taken before any cancer treatment.

The CDR3 has the sequence CASSLKPSVMNTEAFF. The DNA reads TGTGCCAGCAGCTTAAAACCTTCGGTTATGAACACTGAAGCTTTCTTT. The chain is assembled from TRBV7-6 and TRBJ1-1; too little of a D gene remains to name it. CDR1 SGHVS and CDR2 FNYEAQ were looked up in the germline V gene. V lost 2 bases and J lost 0 bases; the stretch between them is 13 bases long. The CDR3 measures 16 amino acids from cysteine to phenylalanine. Only the CDR3 DNA is retained, 48 bases long and in frame from the first base.